These 26 T cell receptor delta chains came from one sample sequenced in a study of gamma-delta T cells after stem cell transplantation. TCRdb made new clone calls on the RT-PCR reads using CATT. The table records about 2,800 delta-chain clones, around 3.4% of them present only once. What was sequenced was gamma-delta T cells. The receptors were gathered from a human donor. It is not recorded whose cells these are; they may come from a transplant donor.

This clone has only a few counts. The protein given by TCRdb reflects a much larger clone and differs at residue 12 from this DNA's translation, likely from a read error; the protein shown is the DNA's translation. For the CDR3, the DNA is TGTGCCTGTGACAGCGTACTGGGGGACACCCCCCGGGACACCCGACAGATGTTTTTC. Translating gives CACDSVLGDTPRDTRQMFF. The chain carries TRDV2 and TRDJ3, with 9 bases that match TRDD3. Germline V gives CDR1 GEAIGNYY, CDR2 EKD. CDR3 length: 19 residues. V shed 2 bases, J shed 5 bases, and the junction held 12 bases outside the gene matches.

The table lists this clone with a few counts. One base away lies a much larger clone, so this may be a sequencing read error. The chain combines TRDV2 with TRDJ1, with 8 bases that match TRDD3. CDR1 is GEAIGNYY, CDR2 EKD, per germline. The CDR3 sequence is 17 residues long. The V and J ends lost 3 bases and 0 bases, in that order; junction bases with no gene match: 11. CDR3 amino acids: CACDQSYWGAHTDKLIF. The CDR3 DNA sequence: TGTGCCTGTGACCAAAGTTACTGGGGGGCACACACCGATAAACTCATCTTT.

In the case of this clone: A much larger clone sits a single nucleotide away, making a read error possible. This specimen includes other DNA sequences encoding the same CDR3. The chain combines TRDV2 with TRDJ1; TRDD3 matches at 8 bases. Looked up from germline, CDR1 is GEAIGNYY and CDR2 is EKD. The CDR3 loop spans 21 amino acids. J lost 0 bases, V lost 1 base, and 21 bases had no gene match. Here the CDR3 reads CACDTISSWGITNEDTDKLIF. In DNA form, the CDR3 reads TGTGCCTGTGACACGATTTCCTCTTGGGGGATCACGAACGAGGACACCGATAAACTCATCTTT.

By frequency in the sample, this clone is large. This same CDR3 is encoded by further DNA sequences in the sample. This chain joins TRDV2 and TRDJ1, with 8 bases matching TRDD3. V was pared by 3 bases and J by 0 bases, with 8 bases of the junction left unmatched. This CDR3 has 16 residues. CDR1 is GEAIGNYY and CDR2 is EKD in the germline V gene. CDR3 amino acids: CACDLLGVPYTDKLIF. The CDR3 nucleotides are TGTGCCTGTGACTTACTGGGGGTTCCGTACACCGATAAACTCATCTTT.

A remark on this clone: TCRdb's entry gives the protein of a much larger clone, which mismatches this DNA's translation at residue 5, likely from a read error; the protein reported here is translated from the DNA. The rearrangement uses TRDV2 and TRDJ1; 13 bases fit TRDD3. CDR3 length: 18 amino acids. V dropped 3 bases and J dropped 0; count of bases not matched to a gene: 9. Germline V gene data show CDR1 as GEAIGNYY and CDR2 as EKD. Here the CDR3 reads CACDVVLGDTVYTDKLIF. The CDR3 DNA is TGTGCCTGTGACGTCGTACTGGGGGATACGGTGTACACCGATAAACTCATCTTT.

Sample share makes this clone large. The same CDR3 is also encoded by other DNA sequences in this sample. The chain employs TRDV2 and TRDJ1; 7 nucleotides align to TRDD3. In germline, CDR1 is GEAIGNYY, CDR2 EKD. The CDR3 has 18 amino acids. Losses at the gene ends were 0 bases for V and 0 bases for J; bases not matched to a gene: 12. CDR3 DNA sequence: TGTGCCTGTGACACCGTAACCCTACTGGGGATCAACACCGATAAACTCATCTTT. Protein sequence: CACDTVTLLGINTDKLIF.

This clone has only a few counts. This chain links TRDV2 with TRDJ1, with 9 bases aligning to TRDD3. After removal of 0 bases from V and 0 bases from J, the junction contained 7 bases not matched to a gene. CDR3 size: 17 residues. Germline loops: CDR1 GEAIGNYY, CDR2 EKD. The CDR3 sequence: CACDTLLGELNTDKLIF. The CDR3 region has the DNA TGTGCCTGTGACACCTTACTGGGGGAACTGAACACCGATAAACTCATCTTT.

As concerns this clone: It is likely a read error: a sequence one base away is far more abundant. The same CDR3 is also encoded by other DNA sequences in this sample. The V call is TRDV2, the J call TRDJ1; 7 nucleotides line up with TRDD3. CDR3 length: 16 residues. Germline V CDR1 and CDR2: GEAIGNYY, EKD. V dropped 7 bases and J dropped 1; count of bases not matched to a gene: 14. CDR3 coding DNA: TGTGCCTGCGACGTCGTTGGGGGACTGATCACCGATAAACTCATCTTT. The encoded protein is CACDVVGGLITDKLIF.

In its sample, this clone was seen a few times. TCRdb assigns this DNA the protein of a much larger clone, which departs from its translation at residue 4; this likely reflects a read error, and the protein shown comes from translating the DNA. J is TRDJ1 and V is TRDV2, with TRDD3 identical over 10 bases. The CDR3 has 18 residues. After removal of 5 bases from V and 1 base from J, the junction contained 15 bases not matched to a gene. Germline V gene sequence: CDR1 GEAIGNYY, CDR2 EKD. The CDR3 DNA reads TGTGCCTGTGGCACTGTACTCGGGGGATACGGGTCCACCGATAAACTCATCTTT. It translates to CACGTVLGGYGSTDKLIF.

This clone turned up a few times. A far larger clone lies a single base away; this is likely a read error. The sample holds other DNA sequences that translate to the same CDR3. The chain uses TRDV2 and TRDJ1; 12 bases line up with TRDD3. The CDR3 length is 16 residues. V lost 4 bases, J lost 3 bases, and 8 bases stayed unmatched. Germline assignment: CDR1 GEAIGNYY and CDR2 EKD. The CDR3 bases are TGTGCCTGTGATGAACTTACTGGGGGATACTCCGATAAACTCATCTTT. It translates to CACDELTGGYSDKLIF.

A few counts support this clone. This chain connects TRDV2 to TRDJ1, with TRDD3 matching 11 bases. This CDR3 has 19 amino acids. Trimming removed 3 bases from V and 0 bases from J; junction bases left unmatched: 14. Germline loops: CDR1 GEAIGNYY, CDR2 EKD. CDR3 amino acids: CACDRLGDNNAPYTDKLIF. The CDR3 region has the DNA TGTGCCTGTGACCGACTGGGGGATAATAATGCCCCCTACACCGATAAACTCATCTTT.

Comments on this clone: A read error may be the cause here, since a much bigger clone is one base away. The V gene is TRDV2, the J gene TRDJ1; TRDD3 aligns across 11 bases. Germline CDR1 and CDR2: GEAIGNYY and EKD. CDR3 size: 17 residues. CDR3 sequence: CARDQVLGDNRSDKLIF. CDR3 DNA: TGTGCCCGTGACCAAGTACTGGGGGATAATCGTTCCGATAAACTCATCTTT.

This clone is categorized as medium-sized. In the same sample, other DNA sequences code for this CDR3. The chain is built from TRDV2 and TRDJ3; 8 bases are a match to TRDD3. V lost 3 bases, J lost 0 bases, and 9 bases stayed unmatched. The CDR3 has 19 residues. Germline V CDR1 and CDR2: GEAIGNYY, EKD. Written as DNA, the CDR3 is TGTGCCTGTGACCCTACTGGGGGGCGTAGCTCCTGGGACACCCGACAGATGTTTTTC. This codes for CACDPTGGRSSWDTRQMFF.

A note on this clone: This may stem from a read error, because a much larger clone lies one nucleotide away. The V gene is TRDV2, the J gene TRDJ1; TRDD3 aligns across 13 bases. This CDR3 is 17 amino acids long. Germline CDR1 reads GEAIGNYY; CDR2 reads EKD. CDR3 loop: CACDSLVLGDTTDKLTF. DNA of the CDR3: TGTGCCTGTGACAGTCTAGTACTGGGGGATACGACTGATAAACTCACCTTT.

Judged by abundance, this clone is large. The same CDR3 arises from other DNA sequences in this sample as well. This chain joins TRDV2 and TRDJ1; 10 bases match TRDD3. The CDR3 is made up of 16 amino acids. The germline CDR1 and CDR2 sequences are GEAIGNYY and EKD. The J segment lost 0 bases and the V segment lost 0 bases, leaving 3 bases of the junction unmatched. The CDR3 DNA follows: TGTGCCTGTGACACCTTGACTGGGGGATACACCGATAAACTCATCTTT. This encodes CACDTLTGGYTDKLIF.

To note about this clone: The protein that TCRdb holds for this DNA derives from a much larger clone and differs from the translated DNA at residue 5, which likely indicates a read error; the protein shown here is translated from the DNA. The chain uses TRDV2 and TRDJ1; no definite D call. The germline V gene has CDR1 GEAIGNYY and CDR2 EKD. Trimming took 3 bases from V and 0 from J, leaving 13 bases between them. The CDR3 runs 15 residues. The CDR3 region is CACDPSYRYTDKLIF. The CDR3, as DNA: TGTGCCTGTGACCCATCGTACAGATACACCGATAAACTCATCTTT.

Judged by abundance, this clone is medium-sized. With only one base between it and a far larger clone, this is likely a read error. The V call is TRDV2, the J call TRDJ1; D ambiguous. The CDR3 totals 14 residues. Germline values: CDR1 GEAIGNYY, CDR2 EKD. The germline V and J ends were trimmed by 2 bases and 2 bases, with 11 bases remaining between them. The CDR3 sequence is CACDMAVRTDKLIF. In DNA form, the CDR3 reads TGTGCCTGTGACATGGCCGTCCGTACCGATAAACTCATCTTT.

This clone came up a few times. This sequence may be a read error, since a much larger clone differs from it by one base. The sample holds other DNA sequences that translate to the same CDR3. This chain uses TRDV2 with TRDJ1, with 8 bases that match TRDD3. This CDR3 is built from 21 residues. Per germline, CDR1 GEAIGNYY and CDR2 EKD. CDR3 region: CACDTISSWGITNEDTDKLIF. As DNA, the CDR3 is TGTGCCTGTGACACGATTTCCTCTTGGGGGATCACGAACGAAGACACCGATAAGCTCATCTTT.

About this clone: A read error is possible here, since a much larger clone lies one base away. This rearrangement joins TRDV2 to TRDJ1, with 8 positions matching TRDD3. Germline values: CDR1 GEAIGNYY, CDR2 EKD. This CDR3 region has 19 residues. The CDR3 spells CACGTVRRTGGPGTDKLIF. The CDR3 DNA reads TGTGCCTGTGGCACCGTCAGGCGTACTGGGGGTCCGGGGACCGATAAACTCATCTTT.

On this clone: TCRdb lists the protein of a much larger clone for this DNA, which differs at residue 8, so this is likely a read error; the protein given here is translated from the DNA itself. V is TRDV2 and J is TRDJ1, with unresolved D. The CDR3 is 15 amino acids. Trimming cost V 1 base and J 0 bases, with 11 bases left between them. Germline V lookup: CDR1 GEAIGNYY, CDR2 EKD. CDR3 sequence: CACDTLSANTDKLIF. As DNA, the CDR3 is TGTGCCTGTGACACTTTGTCGGCAAACACCGATAAACTCATCTTT.

As to this clone: One base separates it from a far larger clone, so it is likely a read error. This same CDR3 is encoded by further DNA sequences in the sample. The rearrangement links TRDV2 to TRDJ1, with 9 bases lining up with TRDD3. J lost 0 bases, V lost 3 bases, and 7 bases had no gene match. The CDR3 is 16 amino acids. Germline V lookup: CDR1 GEAIGNYY, CDR2 EKD. The chain's CDR3 is CACDRLGELNTDKLIF. CDR3 DNA: TGTGCCTGTGACCGACTGGGGGAGCTGAACACCGATAAACTCATCTTT.

By frequency in the sample, this clone is medium-sized. The chain joins TRDV2 to TRDJ1; TRDD3 matches 11 bases. The CDR3 is made up of 17 amino acids. Germline CDR1 is GEAIGNYY and CDR2 is EKD. Trimming cost V 3 bases and J 4 bases; bases outside gene matches: 12. CDR3 sequence (DNA): TGTGCCTGTGACCCCGTCCTTGTACTGGGGGATAACGATAAACTCATCTTT. Translated, it gives CACDPVLVLGDNDKLIF.

This clone was seen a handful of times. TCRdb's listed protein matches a much larger clone and diverges from this DNA's translation at residue 5, likely through a read error; the protein shown comes from the DNA. The gene calls are TRDV2 and TRDJ1, with no clear D. This CDR3 region has 15 residues. The germline V gene has CDR1 GEAIGNYY and CDR2 EKD. V lost 2 bases, J lost 0 bases, and 12 bases lay in between. This chain's CDR3 is CACDNLEPYTDKLIF. The CDR3 nucleotides are TGTGCCTGTGACAACCTCGAGCCATACACCGATAAACTCATCTTT.

This clone was counted only a few times. A much larger clone lies one base from this, so it may be a read error. This sequence joins TRDV2 and TRDJ1; the match to TRDD3 covers 9 bases. Germline V CDR1 and CDR2: GEAIGNYY, EKD. The CDR3 extends over 17 amino acids. Trimming cost V 3 bases and J 9 bases; bases outside gene matches: 19. The chain's CDR3 is CACDRLTGGHASSELIF. DNA for the CDR3: TGTGCCTGTGACCGACTCACTGGGGGACACGCATCGAGCGAACTCATCTTT.

Notes on this clone: A single base separates this from a much larger clone, so it may be a read error. The chain couples TRDV2 to TRDJ3, with 11 nucleotides matching TRDD3. Germline CDR1 and CDR2: GEAIGNYY and EKD. The V gene end was trimmed by 0 bases and the J gene end by 2 bases; junction bases not matched to a gene: 32. This CDR3 spans 28 amino acids. CDR3 amino acids: CACDTGWMGDTRMKTGTRSPWDTRQMFF. The CDR3 DNA sequence: TGTGCCTGTGACACCGGATGGATGGGGGATACGCGGATGAAAACCGGTACAAGGAGCCCCTGGGACACCCGACAGATGTTTTTC.

Details on this clone: A read error is the likely source, as a far larger clone sits one nucleotide away. The rearrangement joins TRDV2 to TRDJ1; TRDD3 matches 12 bases. With V trimmed by 3 bases and J by 0 bases, 22 bases remained unmatched. Germline CDR1 GEAIGNYY, CDR2 EKD. CDR3 length: 22 amino acids. The CDR3 nucleotides are TGTGCCTGTGACGCCGCCATACTGGGGGATACACCCACCTCATTTTACACCGATAAACTCATCTTT. Protein: CACDAAILGDTPTSFYTDKLIF.